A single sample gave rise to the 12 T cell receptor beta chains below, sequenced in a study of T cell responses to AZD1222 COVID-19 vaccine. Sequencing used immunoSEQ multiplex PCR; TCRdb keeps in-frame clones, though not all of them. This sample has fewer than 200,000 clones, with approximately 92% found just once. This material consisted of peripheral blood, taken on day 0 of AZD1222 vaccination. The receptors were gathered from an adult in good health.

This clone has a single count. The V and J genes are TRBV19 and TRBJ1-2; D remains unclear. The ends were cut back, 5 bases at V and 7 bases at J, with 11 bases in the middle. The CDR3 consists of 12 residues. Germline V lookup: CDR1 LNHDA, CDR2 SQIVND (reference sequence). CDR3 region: CASSQGFSGYTF. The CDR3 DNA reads TGTGCCAGTAGTCAAGGGTTTTCTGGCTACACCTTC.

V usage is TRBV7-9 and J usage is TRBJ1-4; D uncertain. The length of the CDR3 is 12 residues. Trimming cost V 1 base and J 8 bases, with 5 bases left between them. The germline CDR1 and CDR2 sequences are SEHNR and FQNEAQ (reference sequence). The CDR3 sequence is CASSLGGEKLFF. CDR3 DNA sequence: TGTGCCAGCAGCTTAGGTGGGGAAAAACTGTTTTTT.

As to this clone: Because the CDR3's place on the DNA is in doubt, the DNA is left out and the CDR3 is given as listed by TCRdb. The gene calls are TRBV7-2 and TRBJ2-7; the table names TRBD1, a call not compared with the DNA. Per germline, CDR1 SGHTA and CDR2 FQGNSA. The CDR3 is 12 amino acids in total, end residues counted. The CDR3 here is CASSLRVGQGSF.

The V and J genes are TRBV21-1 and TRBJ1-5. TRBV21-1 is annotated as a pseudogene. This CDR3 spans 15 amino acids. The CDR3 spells CASSLDGRSNQPQHF. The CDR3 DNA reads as TGTGCCAGCAGCCTCGACGGGAGAAGCAATCAGCCCCAGCATTTT.

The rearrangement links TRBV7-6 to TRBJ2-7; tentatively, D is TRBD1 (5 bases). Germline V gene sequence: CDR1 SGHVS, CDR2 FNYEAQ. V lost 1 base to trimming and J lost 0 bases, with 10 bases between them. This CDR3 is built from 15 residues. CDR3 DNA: TGTGCCAGCAGCTTAGGATTTGACAGCTCCTACGAGCAGTACTTC. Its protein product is CASSLGFDSSYEQYF.

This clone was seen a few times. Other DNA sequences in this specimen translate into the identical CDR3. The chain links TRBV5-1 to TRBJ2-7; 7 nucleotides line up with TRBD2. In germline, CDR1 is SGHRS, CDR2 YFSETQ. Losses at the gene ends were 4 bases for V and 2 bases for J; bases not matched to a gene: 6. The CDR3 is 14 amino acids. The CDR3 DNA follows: TGCGCCAGCAGCCGGGCGGGAGCCACCTACGAGCAGTACTTC. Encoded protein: CASSRAGATYEQYF.

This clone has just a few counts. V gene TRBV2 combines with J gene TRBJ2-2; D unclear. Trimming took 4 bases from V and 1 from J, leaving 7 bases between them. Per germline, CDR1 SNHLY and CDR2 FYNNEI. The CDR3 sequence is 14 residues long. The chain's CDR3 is CASSAYGNTGELFF. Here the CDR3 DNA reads TGTGCCAGCAGTGCTTATGGGAACACCGGGGAGCTGTTTTTT.

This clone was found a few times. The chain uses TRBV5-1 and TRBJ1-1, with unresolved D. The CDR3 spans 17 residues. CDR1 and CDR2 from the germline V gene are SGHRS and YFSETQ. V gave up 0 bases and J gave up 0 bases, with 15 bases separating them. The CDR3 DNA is TGCGCCAGCAGCTTGGCCCCAGGCAGGCCTATGAACACTGAAGCTTTCTTT. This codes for CASSLAPGRPMNTEAFF.

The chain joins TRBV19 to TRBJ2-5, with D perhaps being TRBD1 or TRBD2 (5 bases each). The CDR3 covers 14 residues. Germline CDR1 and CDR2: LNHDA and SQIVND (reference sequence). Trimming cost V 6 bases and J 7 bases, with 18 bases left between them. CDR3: CASSVGTQFGTQYF. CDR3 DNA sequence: TGTGCCAGTAGCGTCGGGACCCAATTCGGGACCCAGTACTTC.

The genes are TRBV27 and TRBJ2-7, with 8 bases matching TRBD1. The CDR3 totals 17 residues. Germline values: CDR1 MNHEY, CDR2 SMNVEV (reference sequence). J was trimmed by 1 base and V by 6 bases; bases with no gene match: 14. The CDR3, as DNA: TGTGCCAGCAGCCTAACCTGGACAGGGTGGAATTCCTACGAGCAGTACTTC. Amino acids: CASSLTWTGWNSYEQYF.

Here the CDR3 reads CASSSGLAVYEQYF. The CDR3 DNA reads TGTGCCAGCAGCTCGGGACTAGCGGTTTACGAGCAGTACTTC. The rearrangement joins TRBV7-9 to TRBJ2-7, with 11 positions matching TRBD2. Trimming removed 4 bases from V and 4 bases from J; junction bases left unmatched: 3. The V gene's germline CDR1 is SEHNR and CDR2 FQNEAQ (reference sequence). CDR3 size: 14 residues.

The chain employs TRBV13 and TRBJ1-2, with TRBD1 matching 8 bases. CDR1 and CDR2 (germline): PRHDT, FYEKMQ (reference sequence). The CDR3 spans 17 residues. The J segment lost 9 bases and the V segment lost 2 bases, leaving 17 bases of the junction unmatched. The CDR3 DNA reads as TGTGCCAGCAGCTTACGGGGGACAGGTAAAGGCTTAACGAGCTACACCTTC. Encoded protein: CASSLRGTGKGLTSYTF.